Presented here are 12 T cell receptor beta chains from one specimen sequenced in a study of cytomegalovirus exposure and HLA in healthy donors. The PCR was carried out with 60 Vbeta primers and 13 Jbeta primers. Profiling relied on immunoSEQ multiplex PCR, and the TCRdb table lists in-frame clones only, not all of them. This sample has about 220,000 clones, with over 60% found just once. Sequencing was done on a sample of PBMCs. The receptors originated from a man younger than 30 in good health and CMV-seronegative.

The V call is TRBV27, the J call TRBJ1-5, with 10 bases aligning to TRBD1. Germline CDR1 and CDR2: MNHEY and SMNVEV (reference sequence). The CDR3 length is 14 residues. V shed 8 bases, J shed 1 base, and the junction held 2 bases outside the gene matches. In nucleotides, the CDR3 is TGTGCCAGCCGACAGGGGGCGAGCAATCAGCCCCAGCATTTT. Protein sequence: CASRQGASNQPQHF.

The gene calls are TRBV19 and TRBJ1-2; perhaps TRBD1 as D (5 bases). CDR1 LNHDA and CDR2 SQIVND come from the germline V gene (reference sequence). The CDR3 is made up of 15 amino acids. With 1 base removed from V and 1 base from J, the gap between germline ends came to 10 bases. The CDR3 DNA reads TGTGCCAGTAGTATAGGCAGGACAAATAACTATGGCTACACCTTC. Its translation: CASSIGRTNNYGYTF.

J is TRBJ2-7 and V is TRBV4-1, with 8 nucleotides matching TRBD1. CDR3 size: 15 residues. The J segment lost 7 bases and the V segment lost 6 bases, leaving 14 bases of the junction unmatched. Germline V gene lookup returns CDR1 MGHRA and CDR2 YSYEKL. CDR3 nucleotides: TGCGCCAGCAGAGAAGACAGGGGTCGAAGGGGAGAGCAGTACTTC. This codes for CASREDRGRRGEQYF.

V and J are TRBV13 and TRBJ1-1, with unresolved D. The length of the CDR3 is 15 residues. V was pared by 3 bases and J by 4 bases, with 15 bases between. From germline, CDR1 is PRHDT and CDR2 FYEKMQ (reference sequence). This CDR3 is CASSFLEGPLTEAFF. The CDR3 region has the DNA TGTGCCAGCAGCTTTTTGGAGGGCCCCCTCACTGAAGCTTTCTTT. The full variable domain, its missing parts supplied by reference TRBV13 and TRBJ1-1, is AAGVIQSPRHLIKEKRETATLKCYPIPRHDTVYWYQQGPGQDPQFLISFYEKMQSDKGSIPDRFSAQQFSDYHSELNMSSLELGDSALYFCASSFLEGPLTEAFFGQGTRLTVV.

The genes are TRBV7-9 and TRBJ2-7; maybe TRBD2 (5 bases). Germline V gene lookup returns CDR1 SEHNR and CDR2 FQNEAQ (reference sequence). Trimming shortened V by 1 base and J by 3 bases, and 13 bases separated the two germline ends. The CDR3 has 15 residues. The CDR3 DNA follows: TGTGCCAGCAGCTTAGGGCTCCAAGGAGGCTACGAGCAGTACTTC. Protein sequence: CASSLGLQGGYEQYF.

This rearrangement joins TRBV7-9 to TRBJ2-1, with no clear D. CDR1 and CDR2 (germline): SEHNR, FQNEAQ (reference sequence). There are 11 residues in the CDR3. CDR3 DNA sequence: TGTTCCACCGCCACGGGTAGGGAGCAGTTCTTC. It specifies CSTATGREQFF.

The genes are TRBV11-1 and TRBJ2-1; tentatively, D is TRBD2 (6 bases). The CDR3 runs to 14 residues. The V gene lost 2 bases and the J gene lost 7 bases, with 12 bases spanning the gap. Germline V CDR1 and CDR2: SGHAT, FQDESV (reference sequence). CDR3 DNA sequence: TGTGCCAGCAGCTTACGAGGGAGGAGAAATGAGCAGTTCTTC. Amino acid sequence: CASSLRGRRNEQFF.

The CDR3: CASSFLAGGGNEQFF. The CDR3 DNA sequence: TGTGCCAGCAGCTTCCTAGCGGGAGGGGGAAATGAGCAGTTCTTC. This chain connects TRBV5-4 to TRBJ2-1; TRBD2 matches 12 bases. Germline V gene data show CDR1 as SGHNT and CDR2 as YYREEE (reference sequence). The junction had 4 bases not matched to a gene; V was cut back by 2 bases and J by 7 bases. This CDR3 contains 15 residues.

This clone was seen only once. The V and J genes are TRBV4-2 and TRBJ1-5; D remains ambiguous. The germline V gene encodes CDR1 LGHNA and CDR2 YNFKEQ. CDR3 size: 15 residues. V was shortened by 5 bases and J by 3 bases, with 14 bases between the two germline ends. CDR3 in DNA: TGTGCCAGCAGCTCCACGGGCGGGTTCAATCAGCCCCAGCATTTT. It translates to CASSSTGGFNQPQHF.

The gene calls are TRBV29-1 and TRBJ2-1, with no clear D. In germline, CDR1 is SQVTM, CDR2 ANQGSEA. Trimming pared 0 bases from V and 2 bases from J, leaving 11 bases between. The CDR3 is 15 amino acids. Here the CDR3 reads CSVEDLVTAYNEQFF. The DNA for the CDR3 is TGCAGCGTTGAAGATCTGGTTACAGCCTACAATGAGCAGTTCTTC.

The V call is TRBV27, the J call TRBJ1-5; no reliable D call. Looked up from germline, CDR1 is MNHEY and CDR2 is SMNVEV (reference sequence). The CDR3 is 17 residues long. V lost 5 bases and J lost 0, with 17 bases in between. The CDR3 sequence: CASSRDGVRYSNQPQHF. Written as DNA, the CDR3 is TGTGCCAGCAGTCGGGATGGTGTGAGGTATAGCAATCAGCCCCAGCATTTT.

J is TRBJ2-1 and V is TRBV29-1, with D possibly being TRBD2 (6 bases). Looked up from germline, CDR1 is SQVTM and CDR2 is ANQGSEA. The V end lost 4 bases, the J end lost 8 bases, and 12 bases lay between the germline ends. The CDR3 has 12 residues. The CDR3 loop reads CSVVRGLYEQFF. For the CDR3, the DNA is TGCAGCGTTGTGCGGGGCTTGTATGAGCAGTTCTTC.